What follows is one T cell receptor beta chain and its context. This clone was seen only once. Its antigen is not yet known. Per-nucleotide qualities are absent, and no much larger clonotype sits a single base away. The cohort comprised fewer than 750 healthy bone marrow donors. At the time of sampling, every cohort member was nominally healthy, though immune exposures that went unrecorded were likely present. The donor tested CMV seronegative and was one of the 352 seronegative cohort members. A peripheral blood sample was provided by each donor, and peripheral blood mononuclear cells were used for TCR beta sequencing. The Qiagen DNeasy Blood Extraction Kit was used to extract genomic DNA from the blood cell samples. Library generation was performed with the immunoSEQ multiplex PCR assay. For the multiplex PCR, a mixture combining 60 forward primers for TCR Vbeta segments and 13 reverse primers for TCR Jbeta segments was used. The CDR3 region of rearranged TCR beta genes was amplified from genomic DNA by a multiplex PCR assay. The amplified TCR beta libraries were sequenced on the Illumina HiSeq System as 87-base-pair reads. In the authors' own workflow: Across the 500 to 700 repertoires, a later analysis counted approximately 75 million unique TCR beta chains, some 11 million of which were shared by at least two donors. Raw reads were error-corrected and collapsed into unique sequences by a nearest-neighbor algorithm in which closely related sequences were merged to remove PCR and sequencing errors. Alignment of CDR3 sequences to IMGT reference sequences was used to assign V, D and J gene segments. For a sequence to be retained, a match of at least six nucleotides was required to both a V gene segment and a J gene segment. Rearrangements were classified as productive when the CDR3 lacked stop codons and remained in frame with V and J, and all other rearrangements were classified as non-productive. CDR3 was defined by IMGT convention, running from the second conserved V-encoded cysteine to the conserved J-encoded phenylalanine. Sequences without an unambiguous match to a single V gene segment were excluded from the earlier analysis of approximately 560 of the donors. An earlier analysis of a few hundred of the donors called V segments functional above 56.7% productive rearrangements and segregating when the between-donor standard deviation exceeded 5%. A statistical classification framework was built to diagnose cytomegalovirus status from the catalog of TCR beta chain sequences. V and J gene assignment, in a later analysis, came from comparing TCR nucleotide sequences with IMGT/GENE-DB human TR gene sequences. In a later analysis, CDR3 sequences and most-parsimonious VDJ recombination scenarios were assigned using the TCRdist pipeline. A later analysis defined each TCR beta chain by its CDR3 amino acid sequence plus V-gene family, and excluded reads lacking a unique V-gene family. A later analysis removed 550 to 700 highly shared, low-generation-probability nucleotide sequences to deal with suspected cross-contamination and a sequencing artifact. For each public chain, a later analysis derived a clonal expansion index from normalized ranks of inferred template counts within each repertoire. In a later analysis, generation probabilities were computed with a VDJ recombination model fitted to out-of-frame rearrangements, and the resulting probabilities were checked against IGoR. Hypergeometric tests were used in a later analysis to score TCR-TCR, TCR-HLA and TCR-CMV co-occurrence, with a repertoire-size bias correction applied to the TCR pairs. A later analysis estimated false discovery rates by permuting HLA or CMV assignments 20 times. In a later analysis, co-occurring TCRs were grouped with DBSCAN, and TCRdist sequence similarity was added when clustering was performed within HLA-allele-positive subsets. Repertoires with fewer than 30,000 or more than 120,000 public chains, plus five repertoires with anomalous nucleotide sharing, were excluded from co-occurrence clustering. TCRdb mirrors the immuneACCESS table, restricted to in-frame sequences. Some clones are absent from its copies; in checked studies, under half trace to an unresolved V gene, and the reason for the others is unknown. D and trimming come from the DNA, and the V and J calls and clone size come from that table. For this sample there are hundreds of thousands of clones; approximately 90% appear just once. Jointly, the top ten make up about 2.5% of the sample.

These data originate in a study of cytomegalovirus exposure and HLA in healthy donors listed by TCRdb under 2017. With respect to the entire study: An earlier analysis of approximately 640 of the donors reported roughly 300 Gb of sequence data and 117 million unique TCR beta sequences from 150 million to 200 million T cells. Around 300 gigabases of sequencing data and tens of millions of unique TCR sequences were included in an early release covering 550 to 650 HLA-typed donors. Of the 300 to 500 genotyped donors, 80% to 90% were placed in the genetic ancestry cluster associated with self-reported Caucasian donors. The study aimed to test whether signatures of past pathogen exposure could be identified by cataloging public T cell receptors. The T cell repertoires of 550 to 850 subjects were profiled by immunosequencing and related to cytomegalovirus serostatus. Along with the approximately 600-subject first cohort, a separate validation cohort of over 90 different subjects was used. The study combined high-throughput TCR immunosequencing, statistical association of individual TCRs with disease status, and machine learning to predict cytomegalovirus infection status. A later analysis re-analyzed previously published TCR beta repertoires from 666 donors and added high-resolution HLA genotyping to study TCR occurrence patterns. Rather than drawing on any new phenotypic data, the later analysis identified candidate immune exposures from TCR beta sequences and the way those sequences occurred across donors. To decide whether each TCR beta V gene segment behaved as functional or pseudogenic, an earlier analysis of 587 of the donors relied on high-throughput TCR beta sequencing. Donor age, sex, ethnicity and CMV serostatus were collected together with the repertoire data. In a later genetic analysis, genome-wide SNP genotypes for about three fifths of the 666 donors were used, and that subset was treated as a discovery cohort. All discovery cohort repertoires had been generated using a single sequencing platform. Class I and class II HLA loci were covered by the typing at four-digit resolution. Typing coverage differed by locus: A, B, C, DRB1 and DQB1 were typed in about 629-630 donors, DQA1 in 500 to 550, DPA1 in 600 to 610, and DPB1 in 472. Roughly 5 DR-DQ haplotypes were handled as single units for association and clustering, since linkage in the cohort was strong. Among some 410 genotyped donors of the cohort, an average of approximately 220,000 unique TCR beta nucleotide sequences was sequenced per donor, of which about 19% were non-productive.

General study outcomes and caveats: The earlier analysis of 450 to 700 of the donors excluded 15 to 20 rarely observed V segments, including chromosome 9 orphons, because counts were too low. A later analysis reported that several top co-occurrence clusters appeared linked to parvovirus B19, influenza, CMV and Epstein-Barr virus. Broadly in line with IMGT annotations, most TCR beta V segments showed up in productive rearrangements about 87% or about 30% of the time in an earlier analysis of several hundred of the donors. Assigning TCR associations to individual alleles was difficult when HLA alleles, especially DR and DQ, strongly co-occurred. V-gene and J-gene trimming of TCR beta chains was associated with a missense DCLRE1C variant in a later genetic analysis, and the association was replicated in an independent cohort. According to a later analysis, TCR association rates differed among HLA loci, with DRB1 alleles showing the most associated TCRs and HLA-C alleles showing the fewest. Only TCR beta chains were sequenced in this cohort, and the absence of alpha or paired-chain data limited detectable features. CMV serostatus was the only immune exposure information available for the cohort. Correlated functional status among segregating V segments might be attributable to linkage disequilibrium, but an unknown experimental factor could not be ruled out. Most TCR sequences were observed very rarely across donors, whereas some public TCRs were present in many individuals. HLA typing was unavailable for some donors at each locus, so association tests used only the typed subset. In a later analysis, HLA-associated TCR beta chains showed more clonal expansion and lower generation probabilities than non-associated chains that were equally common. According to a later genetic analysis, donors in an Asian-associated ancestry cluster had fewer N-insertions in productive TCRs than the roughly 660-donor mean. A total of 150 or so TCR beta chains were listed by the study as associated with cytomegalovirus. The sequencing pipeline was judged likely to have produced a cluster of highly shared sequence variants as a technical artifact. A later analysis associated around 16,000 TCR beta sequences with specific HLA alleles at a false discovery rate of 0.05. It was suggested by the authors that the approach could potentially be generalized to other disease states and immunological phenotypes. A further reported finding was that TCR beta sequences accurately predicted the HLA-A and HLA-B alleles for most subjects in the first cohort. In a later analysis, most CMV-associated TCR beta chains were found to appear HLA-restricted, with HLA associations seemingly driven largely by CMV exposure. Roughly uniform sequencing depth across donors was assumed in presence/absence analyses, although this assumption may not hold. The 87-base-pair reads could not distinguish some IMGT-functional V segments, including TRBV6-2 and TRBV6-3, so those segments were excluded. In both the original and validation cohorts, the classifier was reported to diagnose cytomegalovirus status with high specificity and sensitivity. A few of the identified cytomegalovirus-associated TCR beta chains were confirmed in vitro to be specific for cytomegalovirus antigens.

CDR1 and CDR2, per the germline V gene, are LGHNA and YNFKEQ. The V end gives up 0 bases and the J end 0 bases, leaving 23 bases in the junction not matched to a gene. The CDR3 covers 24 residues, taking in both the cysteine and the phenylalanine. Only the CDR3 DNA is retained, 72 bases long and in frame from the first base. The chain links TRBV4-2 with TRBJ2-3; 11 junctional bases match TRBD2. Source material: PBMCs. This receptor was taken from a woman younger than 30 in good health and CMV-seronegative. The CDR3 region: CASSQELVGGVAGGPGRSTDTQYF. In nucleotide form, the sequence is TGTGCCAGCAGCCAAGAATTAGTAGGGGGAGTAGCGGGGGGGCCAGGGCGGAGCACAGATACGCAGTATTTT.